This entry lists 23 T cell receptor beta chains sequenced from one sample in a study of shared clonotypes between healthy human individuals. TCRdb keeps only in-frame clones here, not all; method: immunoSEQ multiplex PCR. The data show roughly 1,600,000 clones, 97% to 99% seen once. Sequenced input: naive CD4+ T cells sorted from blood. Subset specified: CD45RA+ positively selected. These receptor sequences come from a man aged 30 to 45 in good health.

J is TRBJ1-5 and V is TRBV6-1; the D gene is possibly TRBD1 (5 bases). The CDR3 is made up of 14 amino acids. The germline CDR1 and CDR2 sequences are MNHNS and SASEGT. The V and J ends lost 2 bases and 9 bases respectively, with 14 bases between them. CDR3 nucleotide sequence: TGTGCCAGCAGTGAACTGGGGCAAATGAGGCCCCAGCATTTT. Protein product: CASSELGQMRPQHF.

J is TRBJ2-5 and V is TRBV5-4; 12 positions agree with TRBD1. The CDR3 has 16 residues. J gave up 4 bases and V 5 bases, and 9 bases lay outside the gene matches. Germline V lookup: CDR1 SGHNT, CDR2 YYREEE (reference sequence). The CDR3 loop is CASRRSRDRGRETQYF. The DNA of the CDR3 is TGTGCCAGCAGAAGGAGTCGGGACAGGGGGCGAGAGACCCAGTACTTC.

The chain couples TRBV5-1 to TRBJ2-2, with unresolved D. This CDR3 has 14 amino acids. The germline V gene encodes CDR1 SGHRS and CDR2 YFSETQ. The germline V and J ends were trimmed by 0 bases and 7 bases, with 10 bases remaining between them. CDR3 nucleotides: TGCGCCAGCAGCTTGGGAGTGAATATCGGGGAGCTGTTTTTT. It codes for CASSLGVNIGELFF.

Comment on this clone: Other DNA sequences in this sample translate to the same CDR3. The chain employs TRBV19 and TRBJ2-1; D might be TRBD1 (6 bases). Germline V lookup: CDR1 LNHDA, CDR2 SQIVND (reference sequence). Trimming shortened V by 0 bases and J by 7 bases, and 7 bases separated the two germline ends. The CDR3 runs to 13 residues. The CDR3 region has the DNA TGTGCCAGTAGTATAGATCAGGGGAATGAGCAGTTCTTC. This codes for CASSIDQGNEQFF.

The chain's CDR3 is CASSLVFLKSGGDNEQFF. As DNA, the CDR3 is TGTGCCAGCAGCTTAGTCTTTTTGAAAAGCGGGGGGGACAATGAGCAGTTCTTC. V usage is TRBV7-2 and J usage is TRBJ2-1, with TRBD2 matching over 10 bases. Trimming cost V 1 base and J 5 bases; bases outside gene matches: 11. Germline V gives CDR1 SGHTA, CDR2 FQGNSA. The CDR3 sequence is 18 residues long.

About this clone itself: An end of the junction differs from the germline gene, which may be a read error. The chain carries TRBV7-9 and TRBJ2-7; maybe TRBD2 (5 bases). The CDR3 is 14 residues long. Germline V lookup: CDR1 SEHNR, CDR2 FQNEAQ (reference sequence). The DNA for the CDR3 is TGTGCCAGCAGCCTAGCCCCTATTAGTTACGAGCAGTACTTC. Translated, it gives CASSLAPISYEQYF. The whole variable domain, filled in from reference TRBV7-9 and TRBJ2-7, reads DTGVSQNPRHKITKRGQNVTFRCDPISEHNRLYWYRQTLGQGPEFLTYFQNEAQLEKSRLLSDRFSAERPKGSFSTLEIQRTEQGDSAMYLCASSLAPISYEQYFGPGTRLTVT.

The chain joins TRBV5-6 to TRBJ2-2; D gene unclear. The CDR3 sequence is 14 residues long. Germline V CDR1 and CDR2: SGHDT, YYEEEE. V shed 4 bases and J shed 4 bases, with 11 bases lying between them. The CDR3 loop reads CASSTTPFTGELFF. The CDR3 nucleotides read TGTGCCAGCAGCACCACACCATTCACCGGGGAGCTGTTTTTT. Based on the CDR3 plus reference TRBV5-6 and TRBJ2-2, the full variable domain is DAGVTQSPTHLIKTRGQQVTLRCSPKSGHDTVSWYQQALGQGPQFIFQYYEEEERQRGNFPDRFSGHQFPNYSSELNVNALLLGDSALYLCASSTTPFTGELFFGEGSRLTVL.

The chain joins TRBV9 to TRBJ1-1, with 7 nucleotides matching TRBD1. V was pared by 4 bases and J by 7 bases, with 10 bases of the junction left unmatched. Germline assignment: CDR1 SGDLS and CDR2 YYNGEE. CDR3 length: 14 residues. The CDR3 sequence is CASSPENRDSEAFF. In DNA, the CDR3 is TGTGCCAGCAGCCCCGAAAACCGGGACAGTGAAGCTTTCTTT.

This clone was seen only once. The rearrangement uses TRBV29-1 and TRBJ2-7; D tentatively fits TRBD1 or TRBD2 (5 bases each). Germline loops: CDR1 SQVTM, CDR2 ANQGSEA. The CDR3 loop spans 12 amino acids. The V and J ends lost 7 bases and 3 bases respectively, with 13 bases between them. CDR3 DNA: TGCAGCGGGGGGACCTCTCTCTACGAGCAGTACTTC. Translation gives CSGGTSLYEQYF.

CDR3: CASSLDRGHGDEQFF. CDR3 nucleotide sequence: TGTGCCAGCAGCCTTGACAGGGGGCACGGGGATGAGCAGTTCTTC. The chain combines TRBV5-4 with TRBJ2-1; 10 bases match TRBD1. CDR1 is SGHNT, CDR2 YYREEE, per germline (reference sequence). CDR3 length: 15 residues. The V gene end was trimmed by 4 bases and the J gene end by 8 bases; junction bases not matched to a gene: 9. The full variable domain, with the rest looked up from reference TRBV5-4 and TRBJ2-1, is ETGVTQSPTHLIKTRGQQVTLRCSSQSGHNTVSWYQQALGQGPQFIFQYYREEENGRGNFPPRFSGLQFPNYSSELNVNALELDDSALYLCASSLDRGHGDEQFFGPGTRLTVL.

The rearrangement joins TRBV5-1 to TRBJ2-5; the D gene is possibly TRBD1 (6 bases). The CDR3 has 14 residues. The germline V and J ends were trimmed by 1 base and 5 bases, with 12 bases remaining between them. Germline V CDR1 and CDR2: SGHRS, YFSETQ. The CDR3 sequence: CASSLRPRGETQYF. CDR3 nucleotides: TGCGCCAGCAGCTTGCGACCCAGGGGCGAGACCCAGTACTTC.

The gene calls are TRBV9 and TRBJ2-1, with unresolved D. Germline V gene lookup returns CDR1 SGDLS and CDR2 YYNGEE. Deletions cut 1 base from V and 0 bases from J, with 8 bases between. The length of the CDR3 is 15 residues. CDR3 protein: CASSVTASSYNEQFF. CDR3 coding DNA: TGTGCCAGCAGCGTAACAGCGAGCTCCTACAATGAGCAGTTCTTC.

The chain couples TRBV15 to TRBJ1-5, with D unresolved. Looked up from germline, CDR1 is LNHNV and CDR2 is YYDKDF (reference sequence). Trimming removed 1 base at V and 4 bases at J, with 17 bases between. The CDR3 loop spans 17 amino acids. Written as DNA, the CDR3 is TGTGCCACCAGCAGAGTATTCTGGGGTCCAAGGAATCAGCCCCAGCATTTT. It is translated as CATSRVFWGPRNQPQHF.

This rearrangement joins TRBV14 to TRBJ2-2, with D possibly being TRBD1 (6 bases). Trimming removed 2 bases at V and 4 bases at J, with 14 bases between. CDR3 length equals 16 residues. CDR1 and CDR2 (germline): SGHDN, FVKESK. CDR3 in amino acids: CASSQLRQVSTGELFF. DNA for the CDR3: TGTGCCAGCAGCCAACTCAGACAGGTGTCCACCGGGGAGCTGTTTTTT.

V gene TRBV5-1 combines with J gene TRBJ2-1; 10 nucleotides match TRBD2. This CDR3 spans 15 amino acids. The germline CDR1 and CDR2 sequences are SGHRS and YFSETQ. The ends lost 0 bases at V and 9 bases at J; junction bases unmatched: 6. DNA for the CDR3: TGCGCCAGCAGCTTGGCGGCTAGCGGGAGTGGTGAGCAGTTCTTC. This translates into CASSLAASGSGEQFF.

This chain connects TRBV28 to TRBJ1-2, with a possible D match to TRBD1 (6 bases). In germline, CDR1 is MDHEN, CDR2 SYDVKM. Trimming took 1 base from V and 3 from J, leaving 12 bases between them. This CDR3 contains 15 residues. This CDR3 is CASSLLGGRDYGYTF. The CDR3, as DNA: TGTGCCAGCAGTTTATTAGGGGGACGGGACTATGGCTACACCTTC.

This chain links TRBV4-1 with TRBJ2-7; 9 bases fit TRBD2. The J segment lost 3 bases and the V segment lost 2 bases, leaving 2 bases of the junction unmatched. CDR1 MGHRA and CDR2 YSYEKL come from the germline V gene. The CDR3 is 14 amino acids. CDR3 loop: CASSQPAGGYEQYF. The CDR3 bases are TGCGCCAGCAGCCAACCAGCGGGAGGCTACGAGCAGTACTTC.

The J gene is TRBJ2-7, the V gene TRBV7-2; D is perhaps TRBD2 (5 bases). V lost 4 bases and J lost 5, with 24 bases in between. Per the germline V gene, CDR1 is SGHTA and CDR2 is FQGNSA. The CDR3 has 17 residues. The CDR3 is CASSWIGELAFTHEQYF. The CDR3 nucleotides are TGTGCCAGCAGCTGGATCGGGGAGTTAGCTTTTACTCACGAGCAGTACTTC.

The rearrangement links TRBV5-1 to TRBJ2-7, with 8 bases matching TRBD1. Losses at the gene ends were 0 bases for V and 4 bases for J; bases not matched to a gene: 6. This CDR3 is built from 15 residues. Germline V gene data show CDR1 as SGHRS and CDR2 as YFSETQ. CDR3 in DNA: TGCGCCAGCAGCTTGGTCGCAGGGGGCTGGTACGAGCAGTACTTC. This sequence encodes CASSLVAGGWYEQYF.

The J gene is TRBJ2-7, the V gene TRBV19, with D perhaps matching TRBD1 or TRBD2 (5 bases each). Germline lookup yields CDR1 LNHDA and CDR2 SQIVND (reference sequence). V was clipped by 9 bases and J by 3 bases, with 21 bases between them. This CDR3 has 15 residues. CDR3 sequence reads: CASQPALGPIYEQYF. Here the CDR3 DNA reads TGTGCCAGCCAGCCAGCCTTGGGACCGATCTACGAGCAGTACTTC.

This rearrangement joins TRBV2 to TRBJ1-2, with D unclear. Germline V gives CDR1 SNHLY, CDR2 FYNNEI. The length of the CDR3 is 11 residues. The germline V and J ends were trimmed by 6 bases and 6 bases, with 8 bases remaining between them. The CDR3 nucleotides read TGTGCCAGCAGCGAAAGTGATGGCTACACCTTC. As protein: CASSESDGYTF.

The rearrangement joins TRBV5-4 to TRBJ1-1; no reliable D call. CDR3 length equals 15 residues. V was trimmed by 3 bases and J by 0 bases, leaving 12 bases between them. Germline lookup yields CDR1 SGHNT and CDR2 YYREEE (reference sequence). The CDR3 region is CASSSATLMNTEAFF. The CDR3 coding sequence is TGTGCCAGCAGCTCGGCGACCCTTATGAACACTGAAGCTTTCTTT.

This CDR3 reads CASSLRRTSTEAFF. In nucleotides, the CDR3 is TGTGCCAGCAGCTTAAGAAGAACGAGCACTGAAGCTTTCTTT. This chain connects TRBV7-9 to TRBJ1-1; D not certain. This CDR3 is built from 14 residues. Germline values: CDR1 SEHNR, CDR2 FQNEAQ (reference sequence). V was trimmed by 2 bases and J by 4 bases, leaving 11 bases between them.